The present T cell receptor (beta chain) was sequenced within a study of blood T cell repertoires in COVID-19. Turning to the study itself: Spain, Italy and the United States supplied samples that represented acute and convalescent COVID-19. PBMCs, B-cell-depleted T cells, or T cells were the source of the cDNA or gDNA that made up the material.

J was trimmed by 8 bases and V by 2 bases; bases with no gene match: 6. There are 15 residues in the CDR3. CDR1 and CDR2 from the germline V gene are MNHEY and SMNVEV (reference sequence). As handled by the study authors: Quantification of nucleated cells was approximated via reference gene primer amplification. Assay used: immunoSEQ multiplex PCR; TCRdb lists only in-frame clones, some missing. V and J calls and clone size come straight from that table; D and trimming were deduced from the DNA. The repertoire consists of approximately 150,000 clones, with roughly nine tenths occurring once and the leading ten covering around 1.5%. This clone was seen just once.

This sequence was found in a human donor in a cohort sampled during active COVID-19. V and J are TRBV27 and TRBJ1-1; TRBD1 aligns across 12 bases. The sequencing sample was made of peripheral blood. CDR3 in DNA: TGTGCCAGCAGTTTAATGGGACAGGGGGCGGGGGAAGCTTTCTTT. It codes for CASSLMGQGAGEAFF.